This TCR beta chain originates from a study of blood T cells in healthy people across ages. General study findings and limits: Diversity of TCR beta per million T cells declined in a roughly linear way with age.

The CDR3 is 15 amino acids. V was clipped by 5 bases and J by 0 bases, with 13 bases between them. CDR1 and CDR2 from the germline V gene are SGHTA and FQGNSA. Per-sample PBMC isolation yielded at least 7 million cells. Samples each had at least 6 micrograms of total RNA extracted. The sample holds many counts of this clonotype. Antigen specificity is unknown. Alongside a J-beta primer mix, a sample-barcoded 5' primer served in a second PCR lasting 7 to 11 cycles. Every cDNA molecule carried a tag from a template-switch adaptor bearing 12 random nucleotides. TCRdb recomputed calls from the 5' RACE reads with MiXCR, one row per CDR3 protein. The profile shows about 700,000 distinct CDR3 sequences, about 30% of them singletons.

This chain connects TRBV7-2 to TRBJ1-2, with D tentatively TRBD1 (5 bases). The TCR comes from a woman older than 75 in good health. Sequenced material: blood. CDR3 amino acids: CASSPVGASNYGYTF. The CDR3 nucleotides read TGTGCCAGCAGCCCCGTCGGGGCCTCTAACTATGGCTACACCTTC.